Each of the 8 T cell receptor beta chains below was sequenced from the same sample in a study of CD8+ T cells in alopecia areata. cDNA reverse transcribed from extracted RNA served as the sequencing template. Assay used: immunoSEQ multiplex PCR; TCRdb lists only in-frame clones, some missing. The data hold about 140,000 clones, with roughly 86% observed a single time. As to treatment: oral pan-JAK inhibitor, 5-10 mg twice daily. This material consisted of CD8+ T cells sorted from blood, taken at week 4, from a patient treated with tofacitinib. Source of these receptors: a human donor with alopecia areata.

The chain links TRBV5-1 to TRBJ2-1; TRBD2 matches at 11 bases. Trimming removed 4 bases from V and 6 bases from J; junction bases left unmatched: 3. The CDR3 sequence is 14 residues long. In germline, CDR1 is SGHRS, CDR2 YFSETQ. The CDR3 region is CASSTGTSGNEQFF. For the CDR3, the DNA is TGCGCCAGCAGCACCGGGACTAGCGGCAATGAGCAGTTCTTC.

The chain couples TRBV27 to TRBJ2-7; the match to TRBD1 covers 8 bases. This CDR3 has 16 amino acids. V was pared by 5 bases and J by 1 base, with 10 bases of the junction left unmatched. The germline V gene has CDR1 MNHEY and CDR2 SMNVEV (reference sequence). The CDR3 sequence: CASSPRQGIKSYEQYF. The CDR3 nucleotides are TGTGCCAGCAGTCCCCGACAGGGGATAAAATCCTACGAGCAGTACTTC.

The chain joins TRBV4-1 to TRBJ2-1; D is uncertain. Germline CDR1 reads MGHRA; CDR2 reads YSYEKL. The CDR3 is 17 amino acids. The V end lost 2 bases, the J end lost 0 bases, and 14 bases lay between the germline ends. CDR3 bases: TGCGCCAGCAGCCAACAAGAGAAGATGAGCTCCTACAATGAGCAGTTCTTC. Protein: CASSQQEKMSSYNEQFF.

The CDR3 protein is CASSPGTSAYNEQFF. The CDR3 nucleotides read TGTGCCAGCAGTCCCGGGACTAGCGCTTACAATGAGCAGTTCTTC. The chain links TRBV27 to TRBJ2-1; 10 nucleotides agree with TRBD2. Trimming removed 5 bases from V and 4 bases from J; junction bases left unmatched: 5. Germline V CDR1 and CDR2: MNHEY, SMNVEV (reference sequence). The CDR3 runs to 15 residues.

The genes are TRBV30 and TRBJ2-7; D unclear. This CDR3 spans 15 amino acids. The ends were cut back, 1 base at V and 7 bases at J, with 20 bases in the middle. CDR1 and CDR2 (germline): GTSNPN, SVGIG (reference sequence). CDR3 region: CAWSGLRSLTGEQYF. DNA of the CDR3: TGTGCCTGGAGTGGGTTGAGGTCCCTTACGGGTGAGCAGTACTTC.

The V and J genes are TRBV7-8 and TRBJ2-7; 7 bases map to TRBD1. V lost 1 base to trimming and J lost 7 bases; unmatched junction nucleotides: 7. This CDR3 spans 14 amino acids. Germline lookup yields CDR1 SGHVS and CDR2 FQNEAQ. The CDR3: CASSLEQGPREQYF. As DNA, the CDR3 is TGTGCCAGCAGCTTAGAACAGGGGCCTAGGGAGCAGTACTTC. Full variable domain (outside the CDR3, taken from reference TRBV7-8 and TRBJ2-7): GAGVSQSPRYKVAKRGQDVALRCDPISGHVSLFWYQQALGQGPEFLTYFQNEAQLDKSGLPSDRFFAERPEGSVSTLKIQRTQQEDSAVYLCASSLEQGPREQYFGPGTRLTVT.

The chain joins TRBV29-1 to TRBJ1-2; 7 nucleotides match TRBD1. The CDR3 is 13 amino acids. The junction had 4 bases not matched to a gene; V was cut back by 3 bases and J by 3 bases. CDR1 and CDR2 (germline): SQVTM, ANQGSEA. This chain's CDR3 is CSVDDRDYYGYTF. As DNA, the CDR3 is TGCAGCGTTGATGACAGGGACTACTATGGCTACACCTTC.

The genes are TRBV9 and TRBJ2-1, with D perhaps TRBD2 (6 bases). Germline V gene lookup returns CDR1 SGDLS and CDR2 YYNGEE. The ends were cut back, 7 bases at V and 15 bases at J, with 26 bases in the middle. There are 14 residues in the CDR3. The CDR3 region has the DNA TGTGCCAGCTCCGGGGGTGGCCCCCAAGCTGATCGGTTCTTC. Its protein product is CASSGGGPQADRFF.